The clone carrying this T cell receptor beta chain was picked up a small number of times. Seattle's cohort entered during active infection and was followed longitudinally. Authors' data handling: Amplification of reference gene primers was used by the study to estimate nucleated cell counts. Profiled with immunoSEQ multiplex PCR; TCRdb holds only in-frame clones, not every one. The V and J calls and clone size were taken over from that table, and D and trimming were inferred from the DNA. The sample has over 450,000 clones; about 89% are singletons. This entry comes from a study of blood T cell repertoires in COVID-19. Across the study: Sites across the United States, Italy and Spain contributed samples from acute and convalescent COVID-19. Sources were T cells, B-cell-depleted T cells, or PBMCs; the material itself was cDNA or gDNA.

Germline CDR1 reads MNHNS; CDR2 reads SASEGT. This CDR3 region has 14 residues. V lost 3 bases and J lost 6, with 14 bases in between. What was sequenced was peripheral blood. The rearrangement uses TRBV6-1 and TRBJ1-2; D call uncertain. The TCR originated in a woman in her 50s with COVID-19, enrolled during active disease. CDR3: CASSEGLWSDGYTF. CDR3 nucleotides: TGTGCCAGCAGTGAGGGCCTCTGGTCGGATGGCTACACCTTC.